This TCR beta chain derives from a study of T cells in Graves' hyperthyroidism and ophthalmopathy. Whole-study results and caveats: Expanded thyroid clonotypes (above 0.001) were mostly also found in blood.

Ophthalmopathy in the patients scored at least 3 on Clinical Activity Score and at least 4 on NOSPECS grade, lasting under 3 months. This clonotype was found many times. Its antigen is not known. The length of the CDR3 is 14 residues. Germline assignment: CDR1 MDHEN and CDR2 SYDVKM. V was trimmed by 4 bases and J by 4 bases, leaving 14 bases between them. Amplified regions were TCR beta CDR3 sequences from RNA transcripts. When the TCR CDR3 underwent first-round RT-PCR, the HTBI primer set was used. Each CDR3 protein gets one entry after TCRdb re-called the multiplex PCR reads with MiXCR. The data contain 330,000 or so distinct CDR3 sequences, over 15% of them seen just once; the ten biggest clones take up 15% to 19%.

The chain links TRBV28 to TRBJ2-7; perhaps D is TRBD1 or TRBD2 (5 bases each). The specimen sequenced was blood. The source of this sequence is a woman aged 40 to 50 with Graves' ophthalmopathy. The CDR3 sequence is CASSSHGTEYEQYF. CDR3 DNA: TGTGCCAGCAGTTCACACGGGACGGAGTACGAGCAGTACTTC. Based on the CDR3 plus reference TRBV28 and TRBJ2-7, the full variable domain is DVKVTQSSRYLVKRTGEKVFLECVQDMDHENMFWYRQDPGLGLRLIYFSYDVKMKEKGDIPEGYSVSREKKERFSLILESASTNQTSMYLCASSSHGTEYEQYFGPGTRLTVT.